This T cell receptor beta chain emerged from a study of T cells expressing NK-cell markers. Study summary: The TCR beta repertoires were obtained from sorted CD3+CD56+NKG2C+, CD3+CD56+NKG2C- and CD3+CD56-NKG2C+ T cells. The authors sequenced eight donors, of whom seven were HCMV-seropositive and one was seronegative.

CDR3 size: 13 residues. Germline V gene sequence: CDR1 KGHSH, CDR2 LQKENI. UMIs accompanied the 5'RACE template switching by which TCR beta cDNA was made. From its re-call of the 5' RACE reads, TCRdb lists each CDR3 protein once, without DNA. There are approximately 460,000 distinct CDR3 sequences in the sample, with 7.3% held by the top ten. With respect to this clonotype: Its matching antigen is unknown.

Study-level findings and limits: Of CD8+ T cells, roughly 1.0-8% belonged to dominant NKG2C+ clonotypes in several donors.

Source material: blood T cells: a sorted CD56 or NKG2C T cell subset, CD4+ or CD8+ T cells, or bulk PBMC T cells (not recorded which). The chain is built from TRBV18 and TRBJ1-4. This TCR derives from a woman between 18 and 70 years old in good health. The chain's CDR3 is CASSPGKNEKLFF.